The 24 T cell receptor beta chains given below trace back to one sample, sequenced in a study of tumor-infiltrating lymphocytes in primary liver carcinoma. Synthesis of TCR beta cDNA was carried out from about 540 ng total RNA with a constant-region primer. Sequencing libraries for TCR beta derived from three nested multiplex PCR rounds that used slightly modified ARM-PCR. Forward primers for TRBV1-TRBV30 and a C-beta reverse primer served the first two PCR rounds, at 10 cycles each. TCRdb re-analysed the multiplex PCR reads in MiXCR, keeping a single row per CDR3 protein. The top ten hold approximately 20% of the sample, which has 100,000 or so distinct CDR3 sequences, 82% seen once. Co-extraction of both nucleic acids (RNA and DNA) used roughly 19-33 mg of unsorted bulk tissue. The sample comprised liver tumor tissue from sampling region 3. Subset reported: tumor region T3, left-lateral pole. The source is a man in his forties or fifties with primary liver carcinoma and hepatitis B virus infection.

The chain uses TRBV7-8 and TRBJ2-1; D is unclear. The CDR3 is 11 residues long. V shed 6 bases and J shed 12 bases, with 12 bases lying between them. Germline CDR1 and CDR2: SGHVS and FQNEAQ. In DNA form, the CDR3 reads TGTGCCAGCAGTATTAGCTTTGTGCAGTTCTTC. This sequence encodes CASSISFVQFF.

This clonotype was recorded only once. Because the CDR3's place on the DNA is in doubt, the DNA is left out and the CDR3 is given as listed by TCRdb. J is TRBJ1-6 and V is TRBV29-1. Germline CDR1 and CDR2: SQVTM and ANQGSEA. The CDR3 comprises 13 residues, both ends counted. The CDR3 loop reads CSVGDGTISPFHF.

This clonotype was observed a few times. This may arise from a read error, as a much more abundant clone is one base away. V is TRBV30 and J is TRBJ2-7, with D perhaps assigned TRBD1 or TRBD2 (6 bases each). CDR1 and CDR2 from the germline V gene are GTSNPN and SVGIG (reference sequence). CDR3 length equals 13 residues. The CDR3 DNA sequence: TGTGCCAGGAGGAAGGGGGGAGATTACGAGCAGTACTTC. Protein: CARRKGGDYEQYF.

This clonotype was detected ten times or more. The genes are TRBV5-6 and TRBJ2-5, with TRBD1 identical over 9 bases. The CDR3 spans 16 residues. Germline lookup yields CDR1 SGHDT and CDR2 YYEEEE. V was pared by 0 bases and J by 4 bases, with 7 bases of the junction left unmatched. CDR3 DNA: TGTGCCAGCAGCTTGGGGAACAGGGGGCGGGGAGAGACCCAGTACTTC. Encoded protein: CASSLGNRGRGETQYF.

Of note for this clonotype: A read error may produce the germline difference seen at one junction end. This chain links TRBV11-3 with TRBJ2-5; D is perhaps TRBD1 or TRBD2 (5 bases each). Germline CDR1 reads SGHNT; CDR2 reads YENEEA. There are 15 residues in the CDR3. The CDR3 coding sequence is TGTACCAGCAGCTTAGGGGTCAGCGGACAAGAGACCCAGTACTTC. Translating it yields CTSSLGVSGQETQYF.

In regard to this clonotype: At one end the junction does not follow the germline gene, possibly because of a read error. The V gene is TRBV11-2, the J gene TRBJ2-1; D ambiguous. CDR1 is SGHAT and CDR2 is FQNNGV in the germline V gene. The CDR3 runs 17 residues. The CDR3 reads CTSSPRGSWIIYHEQFF. In nucleotides, the CDR3 is TGTACCAGCAGCCCCCGCGGTAGCTGGATTATCTACCATGAGCAGTTCTTC.

This clonotype came up once. CDR3 in amino acids: CVRSFGQGQETQYF. The CDR3 DNA reads TGTGTCAGAAGTTTCGGACAGGGGCAAGAGACCCAGTACTTC. The chain uses TRBV6-5 and TRBJ2-5, with 9 bases matching TRBD1. Germline V gene lookup returns CDR1 MNHEY and CDR2 SVGAGI. This CDR3 has 14 residues.

This clonotype was seen just once. The missing conserved phenylalanine or tryptophan at the end of this CDR3 makes a read error likely. The rearrangement links TRBV5-5 to TRBJ2-1; D is uncertain. The germline V gene encodes CDR1 SGHKS and CDR2 YYEKEE (reference sequence). This CDR3 is 13 amino acids long. Trimming took 3 bases from V and 6 from J, leaving 10 bases between them. CDR3 sequence (DNA): TGTGCCAGCAGCTACCGACCGGGCAATGAGCAGTTCTTG. Its translation is CASSYRPGNEQFL.

Turning to this clonotype: In this CDR3 the conserved last residue, phenylalanine or tryptophan, is missing, so a read error is likely. The rearrangement joins TRBV14 to TRBJ2-5, with unresolved D. Germline lookup yields CDR1 SGHDN and CDR2 FVKESK. Trimming stripped 7 bases from V and 1 base from J, with 10 bases between. The CDR3 contains 13 residues. As DNA, the CDR3 is TGTGCCAGCAACCGCTACCTCCAAGAGACCCAGTACTTA. Translating gives CASNRYLQETQYL.

Concerning this clonotype itself: A junction boundary mismatches the germline segment, possibly from a read error. This chain connects TRBV29-1 to TRBJ2-5; the D gene is possibly TRBD1 (5 bases). Looked up from germline, CDR1 is SQVTM and CDR2 is ANQGSEA. The CDR3 spans 14 residues. This CDR3 is CSVNSRVGNQAQYF. The CDR3 region has the DNA TGCAGCGTTAACAGCAGGGTCGGCAACCAAGCCCAATACTTC.

Worth noting for this clonotype: A much larger clone differs from this one at a single base, so this may be a read error. It is likely a read error, because the conserved phenylalanine at the end of the CDR3 is missing. The J gene is TRBJ2-5, the V gene TRBV7-9, with 11 bases that match TRBD1. Per the germline V gene, CDR1 is SEHNR and CDR2 is FQNEAQ (reference sequence). The CDR3 totals 15 residues. V shed 5 bases, J shed 2 bases, and the junction held 4 bases outside the gene matches. This CDR3 reads CASSPRDRGQETQYI. In DNA, the CDR3 is TGTGCCAGCAGCCCCCGGGACAGGGGGCAAGAGACCCAGTACATC.

About this clonotype: Sequence at one end of the junction differs from germline and may be a read error. The chain uses TRBV10-3 and TRBJ2-1; D assignment may be TRBD1 or TRBD2 (5 bases each). CDR1 is ENHRY and CDR2 is SYGVKD in the germline V gene. This CDR3 comprises 15 residues. Here the CDR3 DNA reads TGTGCCATCATTCGGGGCGGTGAAAATGACAAAGAGCAGTTCTTC. Amino acids: CAIIRGGENDKEQFF.

Points on this clonotype: A much larger clone lies a single base off, so this may be a read error. This chain uses TRBV2 with TRBJ2-1, with 9 bases lining up with TRBD2. Germline V gene data show CDR1 as SNHLY and CDR2 as FYNNEI. CDR3 length: 14 amino acids. In DNA form, the CDR3 reads TGTGTCAGCAGCTTTAGCGGGAGAGGCAATGAGCAGTTCTTC. Translated: CVSSFSGRGNEQFF.

A word on this clonotype: The junction differs from germline at one of its ends, possibly a read error. This chain uses TRBV12-3 or TRBV12-4 with TRBJ2-6; D may be TRBD1 (5 bases). The CDR3 spans 13 residues. In DNA, the CDR3 is TGTGCCGGCACCATCTCTGGGGCTAACGTCCTGACTTTC. Translating it yields CAGTISGANVLTF.

This clonotype appeared once. The final CDR3 position lacks the conserved phenylalanine or tryptophan, pointing to a likely read error. This sequence joins TRBV5-4 and TRBJ2-5, with a tentative D call TRBD1 (5 bases). Germline V lookup: CDR1 SGHNT, CDR2 YYREEE (reference sequence). This CDR3 contains 14 residues. The CDR3 coding sequence is TGTGCCCGCAGCCCAGCACAGGTGGGGGAGACCCAGTACTTA. This sequence encodes CARSPAQVGETQYL.

V and J are TRBV10-3 and TRBJ2-5, with TRBD1 matching over 8 bases. Germline CDR1 and CDR2: ENHRY and SYGVKD. The CDR3 runs 14 residues. The CDR3 region is CTIRLTGDEETQYF. The CDR3, as DNA: TGTACTATCAGACTGACAGGGGATGAAGAGACCCAGTACTTC.

To note about this clonotype: One end of the junction is discordant with germline, which a read error may explain. The chain carries TRBV6-5 and TRBJ2-1; D is ambiguous. Looked up from germline, CDR1 is MNHEY and CDR2 is SVGAGI. The length of the CDR3 is 11 residues. The CDR3 spells CVSSYVDEQFF. CDR3 coding DNA: TGTGTCAGCAGTTACGTCGATGAGCAGTTCTTC.

A note on this clonotype: The CDR3 does not close with the conserved phenylalanine or tryptophan, likely indicating a read error. The V gene is TRBV6-6, the J gene TRBJ1-1, with 9 bases lining up with TRBD1. The CDR3 length is 13 residues. Germline V lookup: CDR1 MNHNY, CDR2 SVGAGI (reference sequence). V was pared by 6 bases and J by 5 bases, with 4 bases of the junction left unmatched. CDR3 sequence (DNA): TGTGCCAGCAGCCCGACAGGGGGAACTGAAGCTTTCATT. Translation gives CASSPTGGTEAFI.

Of note for this clonotype: Sequence at one end of the junction differs from germline and may be a read error. The rearrangement uses TRBV11-2 and TRBJ2-7; 8 bases are a match to TRBD1. CDR1 is SGHAT, CDR2 FQNNGV, per germline. CDR3 length: 14 residues. The CDR3 spells CASSPDRATYELYF. The CDR3, as DNA: TGTGCCAGTAGTCCGGACAGGGCGACATACGAGCTGTACTTC.

The chain uses TRBV12-3 or TRBV12-4 and TRBJ2-3, with 7 bases aligning to TRBD1. The CDR3 has 13 amino acids. V lost 6 bases, J lost 7 bases, and 7 bases stayed unmatched. Here the CDR3 DNA reads TGTGCCAGCAGCCTAGGGGGCGTCAATACGCAGTATTTT. Translating gives CASSLGGVNTQYF.

Turning to this clonotype: The conserved final phenylalanine or tryptophan is absent from the CDR3, which likely points to a read error. The V and J genes are TRBV10-2 and TRBJ2-3; D might be TRBD1 (6 bases). Trimming left V 7 bases short and J 1 base short, with 18 bases between. Germline V gene lookup returns CDR1 WSHSY and CDR2 SAAADI. The CDR3 has 16 residues. The CDR3 sequence is CASNDLRGGGTDTQYS. The CDR3 DNA is TGCGCCAGCAATGACTTGAGAGGGGGTGGCACAGATACGCAGTATTCT.

Regarding this clonotype: This CDR3 fails to terminate in the conserved phenylalanine or tryptophan, so it likely reflects a read error. The chain couples TRBV12-3 or TRBV12-4 to TRBJ2-3, with TRBD2 matching over 12 bases. The CDR3 has 15 residues. V was pared by 9 bases and J by 7 bases, with 11 bases of the junction left unmatched. The CDR3 coding sequence is TGTGCCAGTAGTCTAGCGGGAGGGGAGGGGAATACGCAGTATTGT. Translation gives CASSLAGGEGNTQYC.

V is TRBV6-1 and J is TRBJ2-7; D ambiguous. The length of the CDR3 is 14 residues. Germline assignment: CDR1 MNHNS and CDR2 SASEGT. Deletions cut 2 bases from V and 0 bases from J, with 8 bases between. CDR3 sequence: CASSEQGCSYEQYF. In DNA, the CDR3 is TGTGCCAGCAGTGAACAAGGCTGCTCCTACGAGCAGTACTTC.

This clonotype came up once. Given the absence of the conserved phenylalanine or tryptophan at the CDR3 end, a read error is likely. V gene TRBV25-1 combines with J gene TRBJ2-7; 7 bases agree with TRBD1. The V and J ends lost 5 bases and 0 bases, in that order; junction bases with no gene match: 10. The germline CDR1 and CDR2 sequences are MGHDK and SYGVNS. CDR3 length: 16 residues. CDR3 sequence: CASSPRGTFSSYEQYL. CDR3 in DNA: TGTGCCAGCAGTCCCAGGGGGACGTTCAGCTCCTACGAGCAGTACTTG.